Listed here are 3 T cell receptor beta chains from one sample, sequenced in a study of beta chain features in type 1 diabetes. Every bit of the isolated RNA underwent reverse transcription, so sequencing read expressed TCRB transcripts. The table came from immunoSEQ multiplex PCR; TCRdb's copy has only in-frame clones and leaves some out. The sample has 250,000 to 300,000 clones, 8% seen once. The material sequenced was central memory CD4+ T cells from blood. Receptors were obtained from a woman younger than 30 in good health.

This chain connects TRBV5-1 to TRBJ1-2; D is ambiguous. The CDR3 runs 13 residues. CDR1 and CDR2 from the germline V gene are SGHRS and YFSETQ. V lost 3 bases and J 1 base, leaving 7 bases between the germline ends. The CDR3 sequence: CASSSDGNYGYTF. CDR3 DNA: TGCGCCAGCAGCTCGGACGGTAACTATGGCTACACCTTC.

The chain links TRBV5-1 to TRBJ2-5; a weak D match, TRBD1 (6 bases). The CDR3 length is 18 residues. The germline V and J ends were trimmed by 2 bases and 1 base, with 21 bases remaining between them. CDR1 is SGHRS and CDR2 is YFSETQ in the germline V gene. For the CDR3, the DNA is TGCGCCAGCAGCTTCTTAGGGGTACCAGGGACATTCCAAGAGACCCAGTACTTC. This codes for CASSFLGVPGTFQETQYF.

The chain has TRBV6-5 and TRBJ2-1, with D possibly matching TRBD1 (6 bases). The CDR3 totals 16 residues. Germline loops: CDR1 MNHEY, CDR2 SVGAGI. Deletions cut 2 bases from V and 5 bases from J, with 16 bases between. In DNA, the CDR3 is TGTGCCAGCAGTTACGGTAGGGGGTACAATAACAATGAGCAGTTCTTC. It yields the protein CASSYGRGYNNNEQFF.